This T cell receptor (beta chain) was identified in a study of spatial heterogeneity in lung cancer. Study summary: Raw-read counts averaged over ten per unique TCR and UMI combination.

This clonotype was detected ten times or more. The antigen remains unidentified. The sample's time point: sample taken at primary tumor resection. Extraction of whole RNA from tumor, nontumor lung or frozen PBMC preceded unsorted sequencing. Samples were obtained from 65 to 80 donors, all untreated early-stage non-small cell lung cancer patients. Study findings and constraints: Ubiquitous expanded tumor TCRs were seen in blood more at resection than at follow-up.

Each CDR3 protein gets one entry after TCRdb re-called the 5' RACE reads with MiXCR. Of 65,000 to 85,000 distinct CDR3 sequences listed, 15% to 20% were seen once; the top ten hold 5% to 8%. This CDR3 is built from 15 residues. V was pared by 5 bases and J by 5 bases, with 7 bases of the junction left unmatched. Per germline, CDR1 SGHTA and CDR2 FQGTGA. The starting material was PBMCs, obtained at surgery. V gene TRBV7-3 combines with J gene TRBJ1-1; 11 bases match TRBD1. The clonotype was recovered from a male donor with early-stage non-small cell lung cancer. The CDR3 DNA follows: TGTGCCAGCAGCGCAGGACAGGGGGCTGGAACTGAAGCTTTCTTT. Residues: CASSAGQGAGTEAFF.